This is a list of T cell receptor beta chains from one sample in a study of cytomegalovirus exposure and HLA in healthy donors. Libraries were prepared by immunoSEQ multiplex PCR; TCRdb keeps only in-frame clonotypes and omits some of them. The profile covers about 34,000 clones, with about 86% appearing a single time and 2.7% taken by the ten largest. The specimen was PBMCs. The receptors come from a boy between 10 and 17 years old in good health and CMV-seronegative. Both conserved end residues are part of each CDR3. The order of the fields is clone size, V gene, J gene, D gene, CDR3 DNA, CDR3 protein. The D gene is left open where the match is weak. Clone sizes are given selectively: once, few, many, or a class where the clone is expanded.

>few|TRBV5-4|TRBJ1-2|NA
TGTGCCAGTCAACAGCGGGAGGACTATGGCTACACCTTC
CASQQREDYGYTF
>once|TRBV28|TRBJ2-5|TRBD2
TGTGCCAGCAGTCCCATGGAAAGGACTAGCGGGGCAGAGACCCAGTACTTC
CASSPMERTSGAETQYF
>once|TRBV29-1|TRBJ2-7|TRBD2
TGCAGCGTTGAAGATTCAGGCTTTGCTAGCGGGGGTTATCAACAGTACTTC
CSVEDSGFASGGYQQYF
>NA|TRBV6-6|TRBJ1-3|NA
TGTGCCAGCAGTCCCGCAGGGGCCGGAAACACCATATATTTT
CASSPAGAGNTIYF
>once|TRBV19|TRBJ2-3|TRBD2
TGTGCCAGTAAGGACCTAGCGGGGAGGAATACGCAGTATTTT
CASKDLAGRNTQYF
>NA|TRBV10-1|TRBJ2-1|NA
TGCGCCAGCAGCGCCACAGGCTCCTACAATGAGCAGTTCTTC
CASSATGSYNEQFF
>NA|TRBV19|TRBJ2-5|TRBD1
TGTGCCAGTAGTCCAGGACAGGGGGCCTCAGAGACCCAGTACTTC
CASSPGQGASETQYF
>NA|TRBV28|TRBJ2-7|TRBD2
TGTGCCAGCCGAAGACTAGCGGGGACCTACGAGCAGTACTTC
CASRRLAGTYEQYF
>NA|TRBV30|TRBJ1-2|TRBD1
TGTGCCTCCCTTTATGGGGACAGCATTAACGAGGTCTATGGCTACACCTTC
CASLYGDSINEVYGYTF
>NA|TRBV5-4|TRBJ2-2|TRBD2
TGTGCCAGCAGCTTGGGTGGAGGGACTACTCCGGGCGGGGAGCTGTTTTTT
CASSLGGGTTPGGELFF
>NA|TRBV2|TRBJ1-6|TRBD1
TGTGCCAGCACCGGGGACAGTATCAATTCACCCCTCCACTTT
CASTGDSINSPLHF
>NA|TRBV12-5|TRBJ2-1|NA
TGTGCTAGTGGCCCCTCGGGGGGCGATGAGCAGTTCTTC
CASGPSGGDEQFF
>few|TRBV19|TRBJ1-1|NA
TGTGCCAGTAGTATAATTTCACTGATGAACACTGAAGCTTTCTTT
CASSIISLMNTEAFF
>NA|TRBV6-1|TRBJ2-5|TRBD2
TGTGCCAGCAGTGAAGCGCTTGGAGCGGGGCGACGAGAGACCCAGTACTTC
CASSEALGAGRRETQYF
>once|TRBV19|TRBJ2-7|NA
TGTGCCAGTAGTAGCATGGGAGGAACCAACGAGCAGTACTTC
CASSSMGGTNEQYF
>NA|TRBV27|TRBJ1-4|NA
TGTGCCAGCGGTCGATTTGGGGGGAACGAAAAACTGTTTTTT
CASGRFGGNEKLFF
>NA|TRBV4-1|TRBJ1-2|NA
TGCGCCAGCAGCCAAGAGCTTGGAGCAGGGGACCTCGGCTATGGCTACACCTTC
CASSQELGAGDLGYGYTF
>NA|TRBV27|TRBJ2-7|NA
TGTGCCACCATACAGGGGACTGAGCAGTACTTC
CATIQGTEQYF
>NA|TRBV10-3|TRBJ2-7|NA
TGTGCCATCAGTGATGCCGGCTCCTACGAGCAGTACTTC
CAISDAGSYEQYF
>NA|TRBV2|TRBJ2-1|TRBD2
TGTGCCAGCAAGGAGGTGGCTAGCGGGGGGAATGAGCAGTTCTTC
CASKEVASGGNEQFF
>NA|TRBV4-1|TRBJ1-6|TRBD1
TGCGCCAGCGGCCAAGCTCCTTTGGGACAGTTAAATTCACCCCTCCACTTT
CASGQAPLGQLNSPLHF
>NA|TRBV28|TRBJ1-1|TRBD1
TGTGCCAGCAGTTTATCAGGGGGCGCGAAGACTGAAGCTTTCTTT
CASSLSGGAKTEAFF
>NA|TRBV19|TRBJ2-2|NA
TGTGCCAGTAGTATAGATGACAGGCCCGGGGAGCTGTTTTTT
CASSIDDRPGELFF
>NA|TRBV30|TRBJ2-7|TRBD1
TGTGCCTTGCAACAGGGGTCCTACGAGCAGTACTTC
CALQQGSYEQYF